The source of this TCR beta chain is a study of shared clonotypes between healthy human individuals. Whole-study context: The study used three CD4 naive, three CD4 memory, two CD8 naive and one CD8 memory plate per donor.

The study, taken as a whole, reports: Sequencing depth was expected to influence donor clonotype sharing. Sharing across four donors was highest in naive CD4 (roughly 5%) and lowest in memory CD8 (about 0.4%).

This CDR3 has 12 amino acids. Trimming shortened V by 6 bases and J by 5 bases, and 8 bases separated the two germline ends. The germline V gene encodes CDR1 SGHAT and CDR2 FQDESV (reference sequence). As regards this clone: Its cognate antigen is unknown.

Sequencing was performed with immunoSEQ multiplex PCR; in TCRdb, only in-frame clones are kept and a portion is missing. The data contain 600,000 to 750,000 clones, about 78% of them singletons. This receptor was identified in a woman younger than 45 in good health. Sequenced: memory CD4+ T cells sorted from blood. Subset reported: CD45RA-negative fraction. The rearrangement joins TRBV11-1 to TRBJ2-1; D might be TRBD1 or TRBD2, each matching 5 bases. CDR3 amino acids: CASSRDHNEQFF. The CDR3 DNA is TGTGCCAGCAGTCGGGACCACAATGAGCAGTTCTTC.